This T cell receptor beta chain was identified in a study of OX40 agonist ivuxolimab in advanced cancers. As for the study in general: Patients assigned to dose escalation were diagnosed with hepatocellular carcinoma, melanoma, renal cell or head and neck cancer. A history of anti-PD-1, anti-PD-L1 or anti-CTLA-4 therapy was acceptable, and around 36% had some.

The CDR3 contains 15 residues. CDR1 and CDR2 from the germline V gene are SGHAT and FQNNGV. Unmatched junction bases numbered 8, after V lost 5 bases and J lost 1 base. Clones were read by immunoSEQ multiplex PCR, and TCRdb kept only the in-frame ones, dropping some. The sample contains tens of thousands of clones, 91% of which appear only once. J is TRBJ2-7 and V is TRBV11-2; 7 bases align to TRBD1. This sequence was found in an adult with an advanced solid tumor such as melanoma, head and neck, liver or kidney cancer. This material consisted of CD4+ or CD8+ T cells sorted from blood, taken in a trial of the OX40 agonist ivuxolimab. The CDR3 bases are TGTGCCAGCAGCCCAGACAGGGTACGATCCTACGAGCAGTACTTC. Protein: CASSPDRVRSYEQYF.